One and the same sample provided the 21 T cell receptor beta chains below, sequenced in a study of early T cells in non-severe SARS-CoV-2 infection. One entry per CDR3 protein, called by TCRdb with MiXCR from the 5' RACE reads. The repertoire holds approximately 50,000 distinct CDR3 sequences, with more than 10% as singletons. The starting material was whole blood, obtained at baseline. Source of these receptors: an adult who was a healthcare worker with PCR-confirmed SARS-CoV-2 infection or an uninfected control (not recorded which).

Sample share makes this clonotype medium-sized. The rearrangement uses TRBV4-2 and TRBJ1-2; D is undetermined. Germline CDR1 is LGHNA and CDR2 is YNFKEQ. The V and J ends lost 0 bases and 2 bases respectively, with 10 bases between them. The CDR3 loop spans 15 amino acids. Here the CDR3 reads CASSQDSAKNYGYTF. Written as DNA, the CDR3 is TGTGCCAGCAGCCAAGACAGCGCCAAAAACTATGGCTACACCTTC.

V gene TRBV12-3 or TRBV12-4 combines with J gene TRBJ2-1, with 10 positions matching TRBD2. Trimming took 6 bases from V and 8 from J; bases not matched to a gene: 10. The CDR3 consists of 15 residues. This CDR3 reads CASSILAGLGDEQFF. The CDR3 DNA reads as TGTGCCAGCAGCATACTAGCGGGATTAGGTGATGAGCAGTTCTTC.

A few counts support this clonotype. The rearrangement uses TRBV29-1 and TRBJ2-5; 12 bases are a match to TRBD2. Germline assignment: CDR1 SQVTM and CDR2 ANQGSEA. The CDR3 consists of 14 residues. V trimming: 6 bases; J trimming: 4 bases; junction bases outside the gene matches: 6. CDR3: CSVAGLAGIETQYF. DNA for the CDR3: TGCAGCGTCGCTGGACTAGCGGGAATAGAGACCCAGTACTTC.

V is TRBV4-1 and J is TRBJ1-6; D not resolved. V lost 1 base, J lost 9 bases, and 10 bases lay in between. The germline V gene has CDR1 MGHRA and CDR2 YSYEKL. The CDR3 is made up of 14 amino acids. For the CDR3, the DNA is TGCGCCAGCAGCCAAGGGGGAGGAATTTCACCCCTCCACTTT. This gives the protein CASSQGGGISPLHF.

This clonotype was picked up a small number of times. The genes are TRBV20-1 and TRBJ2-7, with D perhaps assigned TRBD1 or TRBD2 (6 bases each). Germline V gene data show CDR1 as DFQATT and CDR2 as SNEGSKA (reference sequence). Trimming removed 4 bases at V and 5 bases at J, with 15 bases between. There are 13 residues in the CDR3. The CDR3 protein is CSANSGARDEQYF. The CDR3 nucleotides read TGCAGTGCTAATTCGGGGGCCAGGGACGAGCAGTACTTC.

The sample holds a few counts of this clonotype. The CDR3 DNA sequence: TGCAGTGCTAGAGCTCTCGCACCCGTAGCGGGAGCCTACGGCGGGGAGCTGTTTTTT. Translating gives CSARALAPVAGAYGGELFF. The rearrangement joins TRBV20-1 to TRBJ2-2; 9 bases fit TRBD2. The CDR3 spans 19 residues. The V and J ends lost 1 base and 7 bases, in that order; junction bases with no gene match: 19. CDR1 and CDR2 from the germline V gene are DFQATT and SNEGSKA (reference sequence).

The chain carries TRBV20-1 and TRBJ2-4; D is uncertain. Germline loops: CDR1 DFQATT, CDR2 SNEGSKA (reference sequence). The CDR3 runs to 15 residues. The germline V and J ends were trimmed by 0 bases and 7 bases, with 16 bases remaining between them. The CDR3 nucleotides are TGCAGTGCTAGAGATCATCAACGACCCGGGAACATTCAGTACTTC. This translates into CSARDHQRPGNIQYF.

Relative to its sample, this clonotype is medium-sized. J is TRBJ2-2 and V is TRBV6-4; D unclear. The CDR3 covers 13 residues. The V and J ends lost 4 bases and 0 bases respectively, with 3 bases between them. Germline CDR1 reads MRHNA; CDR2 reads SNTAGT. The CDR3 DNA is TGTGCCAGCAGTGCCACGAACACCGGGGAGCTGTTTTTT. Translation gives CASSATNTGELFF.

The V gene is TRBV27, the J gene TRBJ2-5; D possibly uses TRBD1 or TRBD2 (5 bases each). CDR3 length equals 12 residues. From germline, CDR1 is MNHEY and CDR2 SMNVEV (reference sequence). Trimming pared 11 bases from V and 1 base from J, leaving 11 bases between. CDR3 region: CAPPGTQETQYF. As DNA, the CDR3 is TGTGCCCCGCCAGGGACCCAAGAGACCCAGTACTTC.

The genes are TRBV12-3 or TRBV12-4 and TRBJ2-3; TRBD2 matches at 8 bases. The CDR3 extends over 15 amino acids. With V trimmed by 5 bases and J by 0 bases, 4 bases remained unmatched. CDR3 sequence reads: CASSPAGASTDTQYF. CDR3 bases: TGTGCCAGCAGTCCAGCGGGGGCTAGCACAGATACGCAGTATTTT.

This clonotype was seen a few times. The chain has TRBV6-5 and TRBJ2-3; D call uncertain. Trimming pared 6 bases from V and 5 bases from J, leaving 18 bases between. CDR3 length: 15 amino acids. Germline V lookup: CDR1 MNHEY, CDR2 SVGAGI. Here the CDR3 DNA reads TGTGCCAGCAGACCCAACCCGACGACGGGAGATACGCAGTATTTT. This codes for CASRPNPTTGDTQYF.

The chain recombines TRBV7-2 with TRBJ1-1; 8 nucleotides match TRBD1. This CDR3 has 14 amino acids. CDR1 is SGHTA, CDR2 FQGNSA, per germline. Trimming removed 3 bases from V and 7 bases from J; junction bases left unmatched: 7. The CDR3 loop is CASSFAGTGDEAFF. CDR3 DNA sequence: TGTGCCAGCAGCTTTGCCGGGACAGGTGATGAAGCTTTCTTT.

The chain has TRBV5-1 and TRBJ2-7; 7 bases match TRBD2. The CDR3 loop spans 16 amino acids. V lost 0 bases to trimming and J lost 2 bases; unmatched junction nucleotides: 8. Germline V lookup: CDR1 SGHRS, CDR2 YFSETQ. The chain's CDR3 is CASSLGLAENTYEQYF. The CDR3 DNA follows: TGCGCCAGCAGCTTGGGACTAGCAGAAAATACCTACGAGCAGTACTTC.

J is TRBJ1-6 and V is TRBV6-5, with D possibly matching TRBD1 (6 bases). CDR1 and CDR2 (germline): MNHEY, SVGAGI. The CDR3 has 16 amino acids. V gave up 6 bases and J gave up 7 bases, with 19 bases separating them. As DNA, the CDR3 is TGTGCCAGCAGCGGGGGCAGCAGGGGAGGGAATTCACCCCTCCACTTT. Protein sequence: CASSGGSRGGNSPLHF.

The J gene is TRBJ2-7, the V gene TRBV15; no clear D gene. CDR1 and CDR2 (germline): LNHNV, YYDKDF (reference sequence). The CDR3 consists of 12 residues. V dropped 3 bases and J dropped 8 bases, with 11 bases sitting between them. CDR3 sequence (DNA): TGTGCCACCAGCAGTCGAGGCGATCAGCAGTACTTC. The encoded protein is CATSSRGDQQYF.

The CDR3 DNA sequence: TGCGCCAGCAGCCAAGATTGGACATCCGAGCAGTACTTC. As protein: CASSQDWTSEQYF. The V call is TRBV4-3, the J call TRBJ2-7, with D maybe TRBD1 (5 bases). The V and J ends lost 0 bases and 6 bases respectively, with 9 bases between them. Germline CDR1 LGHNA, CDR2 YSLEER. This CDR3 comprises 13 residues.

This clonotype was observed a few times. The genes are TRBV20-1 and TRBJ1-6, with 9 bases identical to TRBD1. CDR1 DFQATT and CDR2 SNEGSKA come from the germline V gene (reference sequence). V was pared by 3 bases and J by 9 bases, with 0 bases of the junction left unmatched. The CDR3 consists of 12 residues. The CDR3 spells CSARDRGSPLHF. In DNA form, the CDR3 reads TGCAGTGCTAGGGACAGGGGTTCACCCCTCCACTTT.

The chain recombines TRBV19 with TRBJ1-1; a possible D gene is TRBD1 (6 bases). The CDR3 has 16 amino acids. Germline-derived CDR1 and CDR2 are LNHDA and SQIVND (reference sequence). V was cut by 2 bases and J by 1 base, with 14 bases left in between. DNA of the CDR3: TGTGCCAGTAGTATACTCCGGGGACACTCGAACACTGAAGCTTTCTTT. Its translation: CASSILRGHSNTEAFF.

This clonotype was seen ten or more times. V is TRBV19 and J is TRBJ2-4; the D gene is possibly TRBD1 (6 bases). Trimming shortened V by 5 bases and J by 0 bases, and 11 bases separated the two germline ends. CDR1 and CDR2 from the germline V gene are LNHDA and SQIVND (reference sequence). This CDR3 is 15 amino acids long. The CDR3 spells CASSARTAAKNIQYF. The CDR3 DNA follows: TGTGCCAGTAGTGCGCGGACAGCAGCCAAAAACATTCAGTACTTC.

The chain is built from TRBV28 and TRBJ2-7, with D maybe TRBD1 (6 bases). The germline V gene has CDR1 MDHEN and CDR2 SYDVKM. The CDR3 spans 17 residues. The V end lost 5 bases, the J end lost 1 base, and 21 bases lay between the germline ends. The CDR3 DNA reads TGTGCCAGCAGTACTCCCCCGACAGGCCTACCTTCCTACGAGCAGTACTTC. Translated: CASSTPPTGLPSYEQYF.

In this sample, this clonotype turned up a few times. The chain carries TRBV7-9 and TRBJ2-4; D call uncertain. CDR1 and CDR2 (germline): SEHNR, FQNEAQ (reference sequence). Deletions cut 1 base from V and 5 bases from J, with 0 bases between. This CDR3 is built from 11 residues. The CDR3 protein is CASSLENIQYF. CDR3 sequence (DNA): TGTGCCAGCAGCTTAGAAAACATTCAGTACTTC.